This T cell receptor (beta chain) was sequenced during a study of TIL therapy for anti-PD-1-resistant metastatic lung cancer. Across the whole study: Median tumor PD-L1 proportion score was approximately 6.3%. Tumors carried a median roughly 1.5 non-synonymous mutations per megabase.

CDR1 and CDR2 (germline): MDHEN, SYDVKM. V was clipped by 6 bases and J by 2 bases; unmatched bases: 4. There are 15 residues in the CDR3. Sequencing used immunoSEQ v3. The assay was immunoSEQ multiplex PCR, and TCRdb's table has in-frame clones only and misses some. The sample yields roughly 57,000 clones, about 81% seen once. Findings and limits, study-wide: After infusion, TIL clonotypes partly replaced peripheral T cells and declined over months.

Worth noting for this clone: Its antigen is still unknown.

Time point denoted: pre-treatment sample, taken before nivolumab and TIL therapy. Stage 4 NSCLC adults joined between late 2017 and 2020. The V call is TRBV28, the J call TRBJ1-3; 10 bases are a match to TRBD1. Sequenced material: blood, taken at baseline. The sequence was obtained from a person aged 25-79 years with non-small cell lung cancer. The CDR3 protein is CASSRQGATGNTIYF. Written as DNA, the CDR3 is TGTGCCAGCAGCCGACAGGGGGCGACTGGAAACACCATATATTTT.